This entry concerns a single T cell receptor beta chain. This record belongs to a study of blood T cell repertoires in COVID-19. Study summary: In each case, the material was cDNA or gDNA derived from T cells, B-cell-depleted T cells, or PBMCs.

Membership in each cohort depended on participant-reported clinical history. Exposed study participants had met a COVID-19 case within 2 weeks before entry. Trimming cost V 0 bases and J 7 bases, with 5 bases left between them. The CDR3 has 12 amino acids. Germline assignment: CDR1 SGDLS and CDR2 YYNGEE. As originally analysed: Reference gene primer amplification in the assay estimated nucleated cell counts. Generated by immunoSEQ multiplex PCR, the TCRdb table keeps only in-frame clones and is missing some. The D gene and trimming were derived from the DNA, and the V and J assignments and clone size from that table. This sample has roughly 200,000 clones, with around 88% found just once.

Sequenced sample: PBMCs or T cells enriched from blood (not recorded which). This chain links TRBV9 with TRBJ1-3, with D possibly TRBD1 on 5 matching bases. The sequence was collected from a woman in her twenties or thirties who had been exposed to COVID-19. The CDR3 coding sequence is TGTGCCAGCAGCGTAGAGGGGAACACCATATATTTT. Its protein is CASSVEGNTIYF.